This passage covers 21 T cell receptor beta chains from one sample sequenced in a study of PD-1 blockade in classical Hodgkin lymphoma (dated by TCRdb to the early 2020s). The intended sense of this specimen's time point label: cycle 4 day 1 (C4D1), after less than 7 weeks of nivolumab. Relapse after autologous stem cell transplantation had occurred in all trial patients, and cohorts A, B and C were distinguished by prior brentuximab vedotin exposure. Libraries were built with the immunoSEQ multiplex PCR assay. The table was pulled from immuneACCESS by TCRdb, which kept in-frame rearrangements only. Such tables lose some clones; where checked, under half of the loss comes from unresolved V genes, and the rest has no known cause. Across this sample there are about 32,000 clones, with around 82% seen only once. The top ten constitute about 18% of the sample. The material sequenced was peripheral blood mononuclear cells (PBMCs), taken before the fourth cycle of nivolumab. Receptor source: a human donor with classical Hodgkin lymphoma.

This clone was recorded a few times. This chain links TRBV11-1 with TRBJ2-1, with D unclear. The V end lost 0 bases, the J end lost 3 bases, and 9 bases lay between the germline ends. The CDR3 extends over 15 amino acids. From germline, CDR1 is SGHAT and CDR2 FQDESV (reference sequence). CDR3 loop: CASSLAPSHYNEQFF. In nucleotides, the CDR3 is TGTGCCAGCAGCTTAGCCCCCAGTCACTACAATGAGCAGTTCTTC.

The chain employs TRBV2 and TRBJ2-5; perhaps D is TRBD1 or TRBD2 (5 bases each). The DNA end is a closer match to TRBJ2-7, so the J assignment may be wrong. The germline gives CDR1 SNHLY, CDR2 FYNNEI. This CDR3 contains 14 residues. CDR3 region: CASSRDGLGHEQYF. In nucleotides, the CDR3 is TGTGCCAGCAGTCGGGACGGGCTAGGGCACGAGCAGTACTTC.

This sequence joins TRBV7-8 and TRBJ2-7; tentative D call: TRBD1 (5 bases). Germline CDR1 reads SGHVS; CDR2 reads FQNEAQ. The CDR3 is 14 residues long. Deletions cut 5 bases from V and 9 bases from J, with 20 bases between. CDR3 DNA sequence: TGTGCCAGCAGCACCTACAGGTCAGGGTTAGTGCAGTACTTC. It yields the protein CASSTYRSGLVQYF.

This chain links TRBV27 with TRBJ1-5; no clear D. Trimming stripped 7 bases from V and 5 bases from J, with 18 bases between. CDR3 length: 15 amino acids. The germline CDR1 and CDR2 sequences are MNHEY and SMNVEV (reference sequence). The CDR3 DNA sequence: TGTGCCAGCACCTCCTCCGACGCCGGTCATCAGCCCCAGCATTTT. Its translation is CASTSSDAGHQPQHF.

This clone was seen just once. V is TRBV7-8 and J is TRBJ2-4; D is ambiguous. Trimming pared 1 base from V and 1 base from J, leaving 5 bases between. The CDR3 consists of 14 residues. Germline CDR1 and CDR2: SGHVS and FQNEAQ. This CDR3 reads CASSLGVAKNIQYF. The CDR3 region has the DNA TGTGCCAGCAGCTTAGGAGTTGCCAAAAACATTCAGTACTTC.

V gene TRBV2 combines with J gene TRBJ1-2; the D gene is possibly TRBD1 (5 bases). The CDR3 length is 13 residues. CDR1 and CDR2 (germline): SNHLY, FYNNEI. Trimming left V 4 bases short and J 4 bases short, with 10 bases between. CDR3 in DNA: TGTGCCAGCAGTGCGGGGGGAATCTATGGCTACACCTTC. It translates to CASSAGGIYGYTF.

This chain uses TRBV30 with TRBJ1-2; 7 nucleotides match TRBD1. The V segment lost 5 bases and the J segment 8 bases; nucleotides outside the gene matches: 11. This CDR3 is 13 amino acids long. Germline CDR1 is GTSNPN and CDR2 is SVGIG (reference sequence). CDR3 loop: CAWGRQGRYGYTF. The CDR3 DNA sequence: TGTGCCTGGGGCAGACAGGGACGTTACGGCTACACCTTC.

The rearrangement joins TRBV19 to TRBJ1-1, with D unresolved. Per germline, CDR1 LNHDA and CDR2 SQIVND (reference sequence). The V end lost 2 bases, the J end lost 4 bases, and 8 bases lay between the germline ends. The CDR3 totals 13 residues. CDR3 in amino acids: CASSIMAGTEAFF. Written as DNA, the CDR3 is TGTGCCAGTAGTATAATGGCCGGCACTGAAGCTTTCTTT.

The rearrangement uses TRBV7-9 and TRBJ2-7; no definite D call. Per the germline V gene, CDR1 is SEHNR and CDR2 is FQNEAQ (reference sequence). The CDR3 extends over 15 amino acids. The V and J ends lost 4 bases and 7 bases respectively, with 20 bases between them. In DNA form, the CDR3 reads TGTGCCAGCAGCTCCAACCTGGATCGGAAGAGGGAGCAGTACTTC. Amino acid sequence: CASSSNLDRKREQYF.

The chain joins TRBV18 to TRBJ2-1; no definite D call. This CDR3 is 16 amino acids long. In germline, CDR1 is KGHSH, CDR2 LQKENI. V dropped 0 bases and J dropped 0 bases, with 9 bases sitting between them. DNA for the CDR3: TGTGCCAGCTCACCACCGAGGAGTAGCTCCTACAATGAGCAGTTCTTC. As protein: CASSPPRSSSYNEQFF.

The chain carries TRBV27 and TRBJ2-5; 7 positions match TRBD1. V was pared by 5 bases and J by 0 bases, with 6 bases of the junction left unmatched. The CDR3 consists of 15 residues. Germline loops: CDR1 MNHEY, CDR2 SMNVEV (reference sequence). CDR3 in DNA: TGTGCCAGCAGTCTCATGACAGGGTACCAAGAGACCCAGTACTTC. This gives the protein CASSLMTGYQETQYF.

This clone showed up just once. V and J are TRBV7-2 and TRBJ2-1; either TRBD1 or TRBD2 may fit D (5 bases each). The CDR3 runs to 15 residues. Per the germline V gene, CDR1 is SGHTA and CDR2 is FQGNSA. V gave up 4 bases and J gave up 4 bases, with 14 bases separating them. The CDR3: CASSSRDGSYNEQFF. The CDR3 DNA reads as TGTGCCAGCAGCTCCCGGGACGGATCGTACAATGAGCAGTTCTTC.

This clone was detected once. This rearrangement joins TRBV11-3 to TRBJ2-5; D uncertain. The CDR3 is made up of 11 amino acids. Germline V gives CDR1 SGHNT, CDR2 YENEEA. Between the trimmed V and J ends, which lost 6 bases and 4 bases, there was a span of 6 bases. The CDR3 sequence is CASRIGETQYF. In DNA form, the CDR3 reads TGTGCCAGCAGGATAGGAGAGACCCAGTACTTC. Filled out from reference TRBV11-3 and TRBJ2-5, the complete variable domain reads EAGVVQSPRYKIIEKKQPVAFWCNPISGHNTLYWYLQNLGQGPELLIRYENEEAVDDSQLPKDRFSAERLKGVDSTLKIQPAELGDSAVYLCASRIGETQYFGPGTRLLVL.

The chain combines TRBV4-3 with TRBJ1-3; D is perhaps TRBD1 (5 bases). Germline CDR1 is LGHNA and CDR2 is YSLEER. The V gene lost 3 bases and the J gene lost 4 bases, with 19 bases spanning the gap. CDR3 length: 17 residues. Here the CDR3 DNA reads TGCGCCAGCAGCCAGTCCCCTTTTCAGGGCGTGGGAAACACCATATATTTT. It translates to CASSQSPFQGVGNTIYF.

This clone has just a few counts. The chain uses TRBV5-1 and TRBJ1-1; no firm D call. V dropped 2 bases and J dropped 0 bases, with 5 bases sitting between them. Germline CDR1 and CDR2: SGHRS and YFSETQ. The CDR3 spans 13 residues. The CDR3 reads CASSLQMNTEAFF. The CDR3 nucleotides are TGCGCCAGCAGCTTACAGATGAACACTGAAGCTTTCTTT.

In this sample, this clone turned up once. This sequence joins TRBV7-3 and TRBJ2-2, with TRBD2 identical over 14 bases. J was trimmed by 6 bases and V by 3 bases; bases with no gene match: 3. CDR1 is SGHTA and CDR2 is FQGTGA in the germline V gene. The CDR3 is 16 residues long. The CDR3 sequence is CASSLGLAGVSGELFF. The CDR3 DNA follows: TGTGCCAGCAGCTTGGGACTAGCGGGAGTCTCCGGGGAGCTGTTTTTT.

This chain uses TRBV2 with TRBJ1-3; possibly TRBD1 for D (6 bases). Trimming shortened V by 6 bases and J by 0 bases, and 9 bases separated the two germline ends. Germline assignment: CDR1 SNHLY and CDR2 FYNNEI. The CDR3 extends over 14 amino acids. DNA of the CDR3: TGTGCCAGCAGGACAGGAACCTCTGGAAACACCATATATTTT. Its protein product is CASRTGTSGNTIYF.

This clone has more than one count but fewer than ten. The rearrangement links TRBV25-1 to TRBJ2-7, with no clear D. The germline V and J ends were trimmed by 9 bases and 0 bases, with 6 bases remaining between them. Germline-derived CDR1 and CDR2 are MGHDK and SYGVNS. CDR3 length equals 11 residues. The CDR3 loop reads CARDLSYEQYF. The CDR3 DNA reads TGTGCCAGGGACCTCTCCTACGAGCAGTACTTC.

This chain joins TRBV28 and TRBJ1-1, with TRBD1 matching 7 bases. The germline V gene encodes CDR1 MDHEN and CDR2 SYDVKM. This CDR3 contains 14 residues. The junction had 4 bases not matched to a gene; V was cut back by 2 bases and J by 4 bases. Written as DNA, the CDR3 is TGTGCCAGCAGTTTAAGGCAGGGGGTCACTGAAGCTTTCTTT. It is translated as CASSLRQGVTEAFF.

V usage is TRBV30 and J usage is TRBJ1-2; D remains unclear. CDR1 and CDR2 from the germline V gene are GTSNPN and SVGIG (reference sequence). Trimming took 3 bases from V and 4 from J, leaving 15 bases between them. This CDR3 is 14 amino acids long. Here the CDR3 DNA reads TGTGCCTGGAGCCCACAGTTTGCAGGCTATGGCTACACCTTC. The encoded protein is CAWSPQFAGYGYTF.

V gene TRBV5-6 combines with J gene TRBJ2-3, with TRBD1 matching over 8 bases. Germline loops: CDR1 SGHDT, CDR2 YYEEEE. V gave up 4 bases and J gave up 2 bases; unmatched junction bases: 12. The CDR3 spans 17 residues. The CDR3 nucleotides are TGTGCCAGCAGCCTCGACAGGGGCCCCTCTTTCACAGATACGCAGTATTTT. Residues: CASSLDRGPSFTDTQYF.